Listed below are T cell receptor beta chains from one sample, sequenced in a study of shared clonotypes between healthy human individuals. Here immunoSEQ multiplex PCR was the method, and the copy in TCRdb shows in-frame clones only, minus some. The data show 2 million to 3 million clones, over 85% seen once. The source material was naive CD4+ T cells from PBMCs. These receptors all stem from a man younger than 30 in good health. Some clones in this sample may be carry-over from other donors' samples. Each CDR3 is given with its conserved first and last residue. D genes are given only for firm matches. Expanded clones get a size class; other rows say once, few or many, or leave the size out.

TRBJ1-5	TRBV19	NA	13	NA	TGTGCCAGTACGACGAGGGACAATCAGCCCCAGCATTTT	CASTTRDNQPQHF
TRBJ2-3	TRBV5-1	NA	16	NA	TGCGCCAGCAGCTTTTTACAGGCGTCTAGCACAGATACGCAGTATTTT	CASSFLQASSTDTQYF
TRBJ2-3	TRBV5-4	NA	11	NA	TGTGCCAGCACCTCGCGCGATACGCAGTATTTT	CASTSRDTQYF
TRBJ2-3	TRBV28	TRBD2	15	once	TGTGCCAGCAGTTCTACGGGAGGGGGAACAGATACGCAGTATTTT	CASSSTGGGTDTQYF
TRBJ1-1	TRBV12-5	NA	13	NA	TGTGCTAGTGGACCCCGGGACGGTAGCGAAGCTTTCTTT	CASGPRDGSEAFF
TRBJ1-2	TRBV4-1	TRBD1	14	NA	TGCGCCAGCAGCCAACCCGGGACAGAAGGGGGCTACACCTTC	CASSQPGTEGGYTF
TRBJ1-2	TRBV5-6	NA	14	NA	TGTGCCAGCAGCTTTCGCCTCAGGGCTGGTGGCTACACCTTC	CASSFRLRAGGYTF
TRBJ2-1	TRBV7-2	TRBD2	15	NA	TGTGCCAGCACCTTGGGGACTAGCGGGAGTAATGAGCAGTTCTTC	CASTLGTSGSNEQFF
TRBJ2-2	TRBV7-2	NA	14	NA	TGTGCCAGCAGCTTAGGAGGGGGTCCCGGGGAGCTGTTTTTT	CASSLGGGPGELFF
TRBJ2-3	TRBV30	TRBD2	15	NA	TGTGCCTGGACGACCGGGGGGGGCGGGACAGATACGCAGTATTTT	CAWTTGGGGTDTQYF
TRBJ1-2	TRBV28	NA	14	NA	TGTGCCAGCAGACCCCCGGGTCAGGGCTATGGCTACACCTTC	CASRPPGQGYGYTF
TRBJ2-1	TRBV27	NA	12	NA	TGTGCCACCCTCCGAGGTTACAATGAGCAGTTCTTC	CATLRGYNEQFF
TRBJ1-3	TRBV28	NA	17	NA	TGTGCCAGCAGACTTTCGACCCCATCGATCTCTGGAAACACCATATATTTT	CASRLSTPSISGNTIYF
TRBJ2-1	TRBV5-1	TRBD2	14	NA	TGCGCCAGCTCCCGACTAGCGGGAATGGATGAGCAGTTCTTC	CASSRLAGMDEQFF
TRBJ2-1	TRBV10-1	NA	12	NA	TGCGCCAGCAGTGACCCCAACAATGAGCAGTTCTTC	CASSDPNNEQFF
TRBJ2-4	TRBV6-1	NA	15	NA	TGTGCCAGCATTTGGTCCGAGATAGCCAAAAACATTCAGTACTTC	CASIWSEIAKNIQYF
TRBJ2-7	TRBV14	NA	15	NA	TGTGCCAGCAGCCAGGAGTGGAGGGGAAGCTACGAGCAGTACTTC	CASSQEWRGSYEQYF
TRBJ1-2	TRBV7-9	NA	14	NA	TGTGCCAGCAGCTTATCCCAGGGTGGCTATGGCTACACCTTC	CASSLSQGGYGYTF
TRBJ2-1	TRBV29-1	TRBD2	16	NA	TGCAGCGTCCGACTAGCGGGGGGGAGCTCCTACAATGAGCAGTTCTTC	CSVRLAGGSSYNEQFF
TRBJ2-2	TRBV19	TRBD2	16	NA	TGTGCCAGTACCGGGGGTGATCTAGCGGGATTTCGGGAGCTGTTTTTT	CASTGGDLAGFRELFF
TRBJ1-5	TRBV6-1	NA	16	NA	TGTGCCAGCAGTGGGCCGGACAGCCTTAGCAATCAGCCCCAGCATTTT	CASSGPDSLSNQPQHF
TRBJ2-6	TRBV21-1	NA	15	NA	TGTGCCAGCACAACTAACCAGACTGGGGCCAACGTCCTGACTTTC	CASTTNQTGANVLTF
TRBJ2-2	TRBV5-1	NA	14	NA	TGCGCCAGCAGCTTGTCGAGGACCGGCGGGGAGCTGTTTTTT	CASSLSRTGGELFF
TRBJ1-5	TRBV10-3	TRBD1	14	NA	TGTGCCATCAGTTCAGGACAGGGGAATCAGCCCCAGCATTTT	CAISSGQGNQPQHF
TRBJ2-7	TRBV7-8	TRBD2	16	NA	TGTGCCAGCAGCGCGCGGACTAGCGGGAGTTCCTACGAGCAGTACTTC	CASSARTSGSSYEQYF
TRBJ1-3	TRBV10-3	TRBD1	16	NA	TGTGCCATCAGTGAGCGAACGACAGGGGGAGGAAACACCATATATTTT	CAISERTTGGGNTIYF
TRBJ2-1	TRBV6-1	NA	12	NA	TGTGCCAGCAGTCCTAACCACAATGAGCAGTTCTTC	CASSPNHNEQFF
TRBJ1-3	TRBV9	NA	15	NA	TGTGCCAGCAGCGCGAGGGGGGTATCTGGAAACACCATATATTTT	CASSARGVSGNTIYF
TRBJ2-6	TRBV7-2	NA	13	NA	TGTGCCAGCAGGACATCTGGGGCCAACGTCCTGACTTTC	CASRTSGANVLTF
TRBJ1-2	TRBV7-3	NA	13	NA	TGTGCCAGCAGCTTAATGGGGGTGAAAGGCTACACCTTC	CASSLMGVKGYTF
TRBJ2-2	TRBV5-4	NA	15	NA	TGTGCCAGCCAACCCGGGGGGACAAACACCGGGGAGCTGTTTTTT	CASQPGGTNTGELFF
TRBJ2-7	TRBV2	TRBD1	12	NA	TGTGCCAGCAGCCGGACAGGGAACGAGCAGTACTTC	CASSRTGNEQYF
TRBJ2-7	TRBV5-4	TRBD2	15	NA	TGTGCCAGCAGCCCGGGGACTAGCGGGAGGGGGGAGCAGTACTTC	CASSPGTSGRGEQYF
TRBJ2-4	TRBV28	NA	15	NA	TGTGCCAGCAGTTTATTCCGGGATCAGCAAAACATTCAGTACTTC	CASSLFRDQQNIQYF
TRBJ2-1	TRBV5-1	NA	15	NA	TGCGCCAGCTTTGTGGTAGTCCTGGCCTACAATGAGCAGTTCTTC	CASFVVVLAYNEQFF
TRBJ1-1	TRBV6-5	NA	14	NA	TGTGCCAGCAGGATTTGGGGGGAAGACACTGAAGCTTTCTTT	CASRIWGEDTEAFF
TRBJ1-4	TRBV27	TRBD1	15	NA	TGTGCCAGCAGCTCCCCCAAGGCAGGGGGAGAAAAACTGTTTTTT	CASSSPKAGGEKLFF
TRBJ1-1	TRBV9	NA	14	few	TGTGCCAGCAGCGTAGGTACCTACAGCACTGAAGCTTTCTTT	CASSVGTYSTEAFF
TRBJ2-1	TRBV7-8	NA	15	once	TGTGCCAGCAGCTTAGTGCCGGTGGTCTACAATGAGCAGTTCTTC	CASSLVPVVYNEQFF
TRBJ1-4	TRBV28	TRBD1	16	NA	TGTGCCAGCAGTTTGGGCGGGACAGGATATAATGAAAAACTGTTTTTT	CASSLGGTGYNEKLFF
TRBJ2-7	TRBV6-6	NA	16	NA	TGTGCCAGCAGTTACTCGAAGGCAGGGGAACTCTACGAGCAGTACTTC	CASSYSKAGELYEQYF
TRBJ2-1	TRBV15	TRBD1	15	NA	TGTGCCACCAGCAGATCACAGGGGTATAGGGATGAGCAGTTCTTC	CATSRSQGYRDEQFF
TRBJ2-1	TRBV28	NA	14	NA	TGTGCCAGCAGTTTATTGGGAGTAAGGGATGAGCAGTTCTTC	CASSLLGVRDEQFF
TRBJ2-7	TRBV9	NA	14	NA	TGTGCCAGCAGCGTAAACCCGGATTCCTACGAGCAGTACTTC	CASSVNPDSYEQYF
TRBJ2-7	TRBV19	NA	15	NA	TGTGCCAGTAGTATACAGGGGCAAGGTACCTACGAGCAGTACTTC	CASSIQGQGTYEQYF
TRBJ2-3	TRBV7-8	NA	14	NA	TGTGCCAGCAGCTTAATCCTAGCCACAGATACGCAGTATTTT	CASSLILATDTQYF
TRBJ2-7	TRBV6-6	NA	13	NA	TGTGCCAGCTTGGGCAGTCCTTCCTACGAGCAGTACTTC	CASLGSPSYEQYF
TRBJ2-7	TRBV28	NA	14	NA	TGTGCCAGCAGACGGCGGGGCAGATCCTACGAGCAGTACTTC	CASRRRGRSYEQYF